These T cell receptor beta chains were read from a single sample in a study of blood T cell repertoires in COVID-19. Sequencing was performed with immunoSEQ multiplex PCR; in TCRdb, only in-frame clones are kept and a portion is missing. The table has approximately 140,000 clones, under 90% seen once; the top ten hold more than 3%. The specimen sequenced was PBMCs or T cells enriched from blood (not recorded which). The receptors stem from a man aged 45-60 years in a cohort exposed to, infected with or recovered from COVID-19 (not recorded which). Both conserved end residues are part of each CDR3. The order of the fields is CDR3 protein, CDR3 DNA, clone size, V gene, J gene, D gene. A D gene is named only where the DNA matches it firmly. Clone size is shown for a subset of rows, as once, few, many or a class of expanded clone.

CDR3 protein: CASSLTTGINSPLHF
CDR3 DNA: TGTGCCAGCAGCTTAACGACGGGGATTAATTCACCCCTCCACTTT
clone size: NA
V gene: TRBV7-3
J gene: TRBJ1-6
D gene: NA

CDR3 protein: CASSQDPGLAGTDTQYF
CDR3 DNA: TGCGCCAGCAGCCAAGATCCCGGACTAGCAGGCACAGATACGCAGTATTTT
clone size: NA
V gene: TRBV4-1
J gene: TRBJ2-3
D gene: TRBD2

CDR3 protein: CASSDINQPQHF
CDR3 DNA: TGTGCCAGCAGTGACATCAATCAGCCCCAGCATTTT
clone size: NA
V gene: TRBV2
J gene: TRBJ1-5
D gene: NA

CDR3 protein: CASSFGGFEQYF
CDR3 DNA: TGTGCCAGCAGTTTTGGGGGGTTTGAGCAGTACTTC
clone size: NA
V gene: TRBV28
J gene: TRBJ2-7
D gene: NA

CDR3 protein: CASSPANYEQYF
CDR3 DNA: TGTGCCAGCAGTCCCGCGAACTACGAGCAGTACTTC
clone size: NA
V gene: TRBV28
J gene: TRBJ2-7
D gene: NA

CDR3 protein: CASTYGTVGVGTMNTEAFF
CDR3 DNA: TGTGCCAGCACCTACGGGACAGTTGGGGTCGGGACCATGAACACTGAAGCTTTCTTT
clone size: NA
V gene: TRBV28
J gene: TRBJ1-1
D gene: TRBD1

CDR3 protein: CASSYSTAGVNEAFF
CDR3 DNA: TGTGCCAGCAGTTACTCGACGGCAGGGGTGAATGAAGCTTTCTTT
clone size: once
V gene: TRBV6-5
J gene: TRBJ1-1
D gene: NA

CDR3 protein: CASNTGRQETQYF
CDR3 DNA: TGTGCCAGCAACACAGGACGACAAGAGACCCAGTACTTC
clone size: NA
V gene: TRBV2
J gene: TRBJ2-5
D gene: NA

CDR3 protein: CASSLAGRASTDTQYF
CDR3 DNA: TGCGCCAGCAGCTTGGCGGGGAGAGCTAGCACAGATACGCAGTATTTT
clone size: few
V gene: TRBV5-1
J gene: TRBJ2-3
D gene: NA

CDR3 protein: CASRRQSTDTQYF
CDR3 DNA: TGTGCCAGCAGACGACAGAGCACAGATACGCAGTATTTT
clone size: once
V gene: TRBV2
J gene: TRBJ2-3
D gene: NA

CDR3 protein: CASSLARERAKNIQYF
CDR3 DNA: TGTGCCAGCAGCTTAGCCAGGGAAAGGGCCAAAAACATTCAGTACTTC
clone size: NA
V gene: TRBV7-8
J gene: TRBJ2-4
D gene: NA

CDR3 protein: CASSPHGQWNTEAFF
CDR3 DNA: TGTGCCAGCAGCCCCCACGGACAGTGGAACACTGAAGCTTTCTTT
clone size: NA
V gene: TRBV13
J gene: TRBJ1-1
D gene: NA

CDR3 protein: CASSYSARAPGNTIYF
CDR3 DNA: TGTGCCAGCAGTTACTCGGCCAGGGCCCCTGGAAACACCATATATTTT
clone size: NA
V gene: TRBV6-5
J gene: TRBJ1-3
D gene: NA

CDR3 protein: CASSEWGTGNTGELFF
CDR3 DNA: TGTGCCAGCAGTGAATGGGGGACAGGGAACACCGGGGAGCTGTTTTTT
clone size: NA
V gene: TRBV25-1
J gene: TRBJ2-2
D gene: TRBD1

CDR3 protein: CASSLGTGVNEKLFF
CDR3 DNA: TGTGCCAGCAGTTTAGGGACAGGGGTTAATGAAAAACTGTTTTTT
clone size: NA
V gene: TRBV28
J gene: TRBJ1-4
D gene: TRBD1

CDR3 protein: CASSQQDRGYGYTF
CDR3 DNA: TGTGCCAGCAGCCAGCAAGACAGGGGATATGGCTACACCTTC
clone size: NA
V gene: TRBV9
J gene: TRBJ1-2
D gene: TRBD1

CDR3 protein: CASSQTSGSFNEQFF
CDR3 DNA: TGTGCCAGCAGCCAGACTAGCGGGAGTTTCAATGAGCAGTTCTTC
clone size: NA
V gene: TRBV7-9
J gene: TRBJ2-1
D gene: TRBD2

CDR3 protein: CASSSRDTLETQYF
CDR3 DNA: TGTGCCAGCAGCTCGAGGGACACTTTAGAGACCCAGTACTTC
clone size: NA
V gene: TRBV13
J gene: TRBJ2-5
D gene: NA